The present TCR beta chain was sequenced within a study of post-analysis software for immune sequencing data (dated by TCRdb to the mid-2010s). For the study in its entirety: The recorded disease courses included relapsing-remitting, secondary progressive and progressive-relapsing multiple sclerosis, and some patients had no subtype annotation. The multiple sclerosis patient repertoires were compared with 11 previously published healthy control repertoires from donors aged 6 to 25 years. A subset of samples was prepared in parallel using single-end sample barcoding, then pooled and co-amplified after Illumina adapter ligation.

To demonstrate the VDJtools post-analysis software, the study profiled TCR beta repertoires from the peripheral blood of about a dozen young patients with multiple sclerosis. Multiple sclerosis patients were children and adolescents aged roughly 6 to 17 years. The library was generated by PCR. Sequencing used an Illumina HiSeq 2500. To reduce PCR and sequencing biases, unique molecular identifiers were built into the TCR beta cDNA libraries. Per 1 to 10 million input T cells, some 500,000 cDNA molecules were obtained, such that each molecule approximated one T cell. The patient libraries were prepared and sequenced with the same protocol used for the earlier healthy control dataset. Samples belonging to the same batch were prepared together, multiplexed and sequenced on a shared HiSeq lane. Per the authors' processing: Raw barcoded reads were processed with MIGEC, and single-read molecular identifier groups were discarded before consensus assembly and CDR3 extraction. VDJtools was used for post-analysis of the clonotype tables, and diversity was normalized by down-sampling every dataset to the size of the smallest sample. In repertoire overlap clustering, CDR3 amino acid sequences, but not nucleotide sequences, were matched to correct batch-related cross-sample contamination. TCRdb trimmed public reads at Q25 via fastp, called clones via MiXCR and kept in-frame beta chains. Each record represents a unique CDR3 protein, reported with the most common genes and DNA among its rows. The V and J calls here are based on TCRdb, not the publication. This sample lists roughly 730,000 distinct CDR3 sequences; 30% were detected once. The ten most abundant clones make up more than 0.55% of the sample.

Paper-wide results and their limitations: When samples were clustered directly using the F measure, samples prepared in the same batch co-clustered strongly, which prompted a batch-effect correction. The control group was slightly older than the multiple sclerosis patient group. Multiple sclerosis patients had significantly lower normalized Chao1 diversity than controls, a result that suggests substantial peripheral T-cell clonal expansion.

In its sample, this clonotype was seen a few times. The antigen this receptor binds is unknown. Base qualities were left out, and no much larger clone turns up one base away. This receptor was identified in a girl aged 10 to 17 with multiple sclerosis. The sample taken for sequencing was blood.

CDR3 region: CASILDRVQETQYF. The nucleotides read TGTGCCAGCATCCTTGACAGGGTTCAAGAGACCCAGTACTTC. Recombination linked TRBV28 to TRBJ2-5, and 7 bases in between align with TRBD1. Germline trimming: 7 bases from V, 2 bases from J; junction bases outside gene matches: 7. The germline V gene encodes CDR1 MDHEN and CDR2 SYDVKM. The CDR3, from cysteine to phenylalanine, totals 14 residues. Just CDR3 DNA is preserved here, 42 bases in frame from base 1.